This T cell receptor beta chain originates from a study of blood T cell repertoires in COVID-19. About the research overall: The cDNA or gDNA used as material had been derived from T cells, B-cell-depleted T cells, or PBMCs.

In the authors' workflow: Estimates of nucleated cell counts were drawn from the amplification of reference gene primers. Using immunoSEQ multiplex PCR, the repertoire was profiled, and TCRdb retains in-frame clones only, with some absent. Clone size and the V and J calls come from that table; the DNA yielded D and trimming. The repertoire holds 300,000 to 350,000 clones, around 90% seen once, with around 8.9% in the top ten. Germline V gene lookup returns CDR1 MNHEY and CDR2 SMNVEV (reference sequence). Trimming took 3 bases from V and 3 from J, leaving 8 bases between them. The CDR3 length is 13 residues. Donors were grouped by their self-reported clinical history.

The sequence came from a young woman who had recovered from COVID-19. The specimen sequenced was PBMCs or T cells enriched from blood (not recorded which). This chain connects TRBV27 to TRBJ2-5; no firm D call. This CDR3 reads CASSFLSEETQYF. The CDR3 bases are TGTGCCAGCAGTTTCCTGTCAGAAGAGACCCAGTACTTC.